This TCR beta chain was sequenced in a study of T cells in Graves' hyperthyroidism and ophthalmopathy. Exclusion of patients followed from uncontrolled infection, other autoimmune disease, pregnancy or lactation. For the diagnoses, clinical symptoms, serum thyroxine and TRAb, thyroid ultrasound and orbital computed tomography were used. General study findings and limits: A median around 6.4 months before onset, the model predicted ophthalmopathy.

On this clonotype: Its antigen is as yet unknown.

The germline CDR1 and CDR2 sequences are PRHDT and FYEKMQ (reference sequence). The trim removed 1 base at V and 8 bases at J, leaving 5 bases unmatched. This CDR3 region has 15 residues. There were TCR beta CDR3 regions amplified from RNA transcripts. Primed by the HTBI set, a first-round RT-PCR was run on the TCR CDR3. TCRdb ran MiXCR on the multiplex PCR reads and lists one entry per CDR3 protein. The data show about 500,000 distinct CDR3 sequences, with approximately 17% seen just once and 17% held by the top ten. The sequence derives from a woman younger than 35 with Graves' ophthalmopathy. The chain combines TRBV13 with TRBJ1-2; 12 bases are a match to TRBD1. Sequenced input: blood. The CDR3 DNA is TGTGCCAGCAGCTTAGTGGGGACAGGGGGCCGCGGCTACACCTTC. Amino acid sequence: CASSLVGTGGRGYTF.